This T cell receptor (beta chain) was recorded in a study of control samples from healthy donors and cancer patients. V was pared by 6 bases and J by 2 bases, with 13 bases between. The CDR3 is made up of 14 amino acids. Germline V lookup: CDR1 SGHRS, CDR2 YFSETQ. The table came from immunoSEQ multiplex PCR; TCRdb's copy has only in-frame clones and leaves some out. The data show about 200,000 clones, 91% seen once. The rearrangement uses TRBV5-1 and TRBJ2-3; no firm D call. The source is a young man in good health. The sample consisted of blood. In DNA form, the CDR3 reads TGCGCCAGCAAGGTGGGAACAGTCACAGATACGCAGTATTTT. This gives the protein CASKVGTVTDTQYF.